Given below is one T cell receptor (beta chain) in context. Its antigen is as yet unknown. The junction departs from the called germline gene at one end, perhaps through a read error. This sample stems from a study of blood T cells in healthy people across ages. The study's findings and limits: Changes in expanded clonotypes were possibly confounded, as the CMV status of donors was unknown. As age increased, TCR beta diversity per million T cells fell in a roughly linear fashion.

A J-beta primer mix and a sample-barcoded 5' primer were used in a second PCR of roughly 7 to 12 cycles. Each cDNA molecule received a tag from a template-switch adaptor that had 12 random nucleotides. From the 5' RACE reads, TCRdb called clonotypes with MiXCR, one entry per CDR3 protein. This sample has about 800,000 distinct CDR3 sequences, with about 45% found just once. This CDR3 spans 12 amino acids. Germline lookup yields CDR1 KGHSH and CDR2 LQKENI. The sample was blood. This sequence joins TRBV18 and TRBJ2-1, with D possibly TRBD1 on 8 matching bases. The sequence came from a man older than 75 in good health. Written as DNA, the CDR3 is TGTGCCAGCTCGCCACAGGGGGGGACCCAGTTCTTC. This translates into CASSPQGGTQFF. The entire variable domain, with the rest obtained from reference TRBV18 and TRBJ2-1, is as follows: NAGVMQNPRHLVRRRGQEARLRCSPMKGHSHVYWYRQLPEEGLKFMVYLQKENIIDESGMPKERFSAEFPKEGPSILRIQQVVRGDSAAYFCASSPQGGTQFFGPGTRLTVL.